Listed here are 9 T cell receptor beta chains from one sample, sequenced in a study of cytomegalovirus exposure and HLA in healthy donors. PCR involved 60 Vbeta and 13 Jbeta primers. Sequencing was performed with immunoSEQ multiplex PCR; in TCRdb, only in-frame clones are kept and a portion is missing. The sample lists 150,000 to 200,000 clones; 70% to 80% were seen once. Material: PBMCs. These receptors all come from a woman aged 45-59 years in good health and CMV-seronegative.

This chain links TRBV12-5 with TRBJ2-1; TRBD2 matches 7 bases. Losses at the gene ends were 4 bases for V and 5 bases for J; bases not matched to a gene: 17. Germline CDR1 LGHNT, CDR2 FRNRAP. The CDR3 loop spans 18 amino acids. CDR3 loop: CASGSTPSSSGGNNEQFF. The DNA of the CDR3 is TGTGCTAGTGGTTCGACCCCCTCTTCTAGCGGAGGCAACAATGAGCAGTTCTTC.

V usage is TRBV7-9 and J usage is TRBJ2-5, with D tentatively TRBD2 (6 bases). The V gene's germline CDR1 is SEHNR and CDR2 FQNEAQ (reference sequence). V lost 1 base to trimming and J lost 2 bases, with 23 bases between them. The CDR3 has 19 amino acids. In nucleotides, the CDR3 is TGTGCCAGCAGCTTAGTGTGGGTCCTAAGGACTGGACTACAAGAGACCCAGTACTTC. This sequence encodes CASSLVWVLRTGLQETQYF.

The chain couples TRBV14 to TRBJ1-2; D gene unclear. V was clipped by 3 bases and J by 5 bases, with 10 bases between them. The CDR3 extends over 13 amino acids. CDR1 SGHDN and CDR2 FVKESK come from the germline V gene. The CDR3 reads CASSHLGSYGYTF. The CDR3 DNA follows: TGTGCCAGCAGCCACTTGGGCAGTTATGGCTACACCTTC.

This clone has only a few counts. The chain employs TRBV7-2 and TRBJ2-2, with D possibly being TRBD1 (5 bases). The V end was cut by 4 bases, the J end by 7 bases, with 13 bases between. This CDR3 is built from 14 residues. The germline V gene encodes CDR1 SGHTA and CDR2 FQGNSA. The CDR3 sequence: CASSYSPGFGELFF. DNA of the CDR3: TGTGCCAGCAGCTACTCCCCAGGGTTCGGGGAGCTGTTTTTT.

Comments on this clone: Its ends do not fully match the called genes, so a read error is possible. The rearrangement joins TRBV5-1 to TRBJ1-1, with TRBD1 as a possible D gene (5 bases). Looked up from germline, CDR1 is SGHRS and CDR2 is YFSETQ. This CDR3 is 12 amino acids long. The CDR3 sequence: CASSLIGAEAFF. In DNA, the CDR3 is TGCGCCAGCAGCTTGATAGGGGCTGAGGCTTTCTTT. The complete variable domain, with remaining parts taken from reference TRBV5-1 and TRBJ1-1, reads KAGVTQTPRYLIKTRGQQVTLSCSPISGHRSVSWYQQTPGQGLQFLFEYFSETQRNKGNFPGRFSGRQFSNSRSEMNVSTLELGDSALYLCASSLIGAEAFFGQGTRLTVV.

This clone was observed a handful of times. The chain is built from TRBV6-1 and TRBJ2-5; D is unclear. V lost 2 bases to trimming and J lost 7 bases, with 14 bases between them. Per germline, CDR1 MNHNS and CDR2 SASEGT. This CDR3 is built from 14 residues. CDR3 sequence: CASSEPPRAGTQYF. The CDR3 DNA is TGTGCCAGCAGTGAACCCCCTCGTGCAGGGACCCAGTACTTC.

The V gene is TRBV28, the J gene TRBJ1-5, with TRBD1 matching 7 bases. CDR3 size: 14 residues. Per germline, CDR1 MDHEN and CDR2 SYDVKM. Germline trimming cut 6 bases from V and 3 bases from J; bases unmatched to any gene: 5. The CDR3 nucleotides read TGTGCCAGCAGCAGGGGGGATCCCAATCAGCCCCAGCATTTT. Protein sequence: CASSRGDPNQPQHF.

This rearrangement joins TRBV5-6 to TRBJ2-1, with TRBD2 identical over 15 bases. In germline, CDR1 is SGHDT, CDR2 YYEEEE. With 4 bases clipped from V and 8 bases from J, the junction kept 4 bases outside the gene matches. The CDR3 loop spans 15 amino acids. CDR3 sequence: CASSLGLAGGDEQFF. The CDR3 bases are TGTGCCAGCAGCCTGGGACTAGCGGGAGGCGATGAGCAGTTCTTC.

This clone occurred a few times. The chain carries TRBV6-5 and TRBJ1-1, with D maybe TRBD1 (6 bases). Germline assignment: CDR1 MNHEY and CDR2 SVGAGI. This CDR3 is 15 amino acids long. Trimming cost V 6 bases and J 1 base, with 15 bases left between them. CDR3 sequence: CASRQGGAKNTEAFF. The DNA of the CDR3 is TGTGCCAGCAGGCAAGGGGGAGCAAAGAACACTGAAGCTTTCTTT.